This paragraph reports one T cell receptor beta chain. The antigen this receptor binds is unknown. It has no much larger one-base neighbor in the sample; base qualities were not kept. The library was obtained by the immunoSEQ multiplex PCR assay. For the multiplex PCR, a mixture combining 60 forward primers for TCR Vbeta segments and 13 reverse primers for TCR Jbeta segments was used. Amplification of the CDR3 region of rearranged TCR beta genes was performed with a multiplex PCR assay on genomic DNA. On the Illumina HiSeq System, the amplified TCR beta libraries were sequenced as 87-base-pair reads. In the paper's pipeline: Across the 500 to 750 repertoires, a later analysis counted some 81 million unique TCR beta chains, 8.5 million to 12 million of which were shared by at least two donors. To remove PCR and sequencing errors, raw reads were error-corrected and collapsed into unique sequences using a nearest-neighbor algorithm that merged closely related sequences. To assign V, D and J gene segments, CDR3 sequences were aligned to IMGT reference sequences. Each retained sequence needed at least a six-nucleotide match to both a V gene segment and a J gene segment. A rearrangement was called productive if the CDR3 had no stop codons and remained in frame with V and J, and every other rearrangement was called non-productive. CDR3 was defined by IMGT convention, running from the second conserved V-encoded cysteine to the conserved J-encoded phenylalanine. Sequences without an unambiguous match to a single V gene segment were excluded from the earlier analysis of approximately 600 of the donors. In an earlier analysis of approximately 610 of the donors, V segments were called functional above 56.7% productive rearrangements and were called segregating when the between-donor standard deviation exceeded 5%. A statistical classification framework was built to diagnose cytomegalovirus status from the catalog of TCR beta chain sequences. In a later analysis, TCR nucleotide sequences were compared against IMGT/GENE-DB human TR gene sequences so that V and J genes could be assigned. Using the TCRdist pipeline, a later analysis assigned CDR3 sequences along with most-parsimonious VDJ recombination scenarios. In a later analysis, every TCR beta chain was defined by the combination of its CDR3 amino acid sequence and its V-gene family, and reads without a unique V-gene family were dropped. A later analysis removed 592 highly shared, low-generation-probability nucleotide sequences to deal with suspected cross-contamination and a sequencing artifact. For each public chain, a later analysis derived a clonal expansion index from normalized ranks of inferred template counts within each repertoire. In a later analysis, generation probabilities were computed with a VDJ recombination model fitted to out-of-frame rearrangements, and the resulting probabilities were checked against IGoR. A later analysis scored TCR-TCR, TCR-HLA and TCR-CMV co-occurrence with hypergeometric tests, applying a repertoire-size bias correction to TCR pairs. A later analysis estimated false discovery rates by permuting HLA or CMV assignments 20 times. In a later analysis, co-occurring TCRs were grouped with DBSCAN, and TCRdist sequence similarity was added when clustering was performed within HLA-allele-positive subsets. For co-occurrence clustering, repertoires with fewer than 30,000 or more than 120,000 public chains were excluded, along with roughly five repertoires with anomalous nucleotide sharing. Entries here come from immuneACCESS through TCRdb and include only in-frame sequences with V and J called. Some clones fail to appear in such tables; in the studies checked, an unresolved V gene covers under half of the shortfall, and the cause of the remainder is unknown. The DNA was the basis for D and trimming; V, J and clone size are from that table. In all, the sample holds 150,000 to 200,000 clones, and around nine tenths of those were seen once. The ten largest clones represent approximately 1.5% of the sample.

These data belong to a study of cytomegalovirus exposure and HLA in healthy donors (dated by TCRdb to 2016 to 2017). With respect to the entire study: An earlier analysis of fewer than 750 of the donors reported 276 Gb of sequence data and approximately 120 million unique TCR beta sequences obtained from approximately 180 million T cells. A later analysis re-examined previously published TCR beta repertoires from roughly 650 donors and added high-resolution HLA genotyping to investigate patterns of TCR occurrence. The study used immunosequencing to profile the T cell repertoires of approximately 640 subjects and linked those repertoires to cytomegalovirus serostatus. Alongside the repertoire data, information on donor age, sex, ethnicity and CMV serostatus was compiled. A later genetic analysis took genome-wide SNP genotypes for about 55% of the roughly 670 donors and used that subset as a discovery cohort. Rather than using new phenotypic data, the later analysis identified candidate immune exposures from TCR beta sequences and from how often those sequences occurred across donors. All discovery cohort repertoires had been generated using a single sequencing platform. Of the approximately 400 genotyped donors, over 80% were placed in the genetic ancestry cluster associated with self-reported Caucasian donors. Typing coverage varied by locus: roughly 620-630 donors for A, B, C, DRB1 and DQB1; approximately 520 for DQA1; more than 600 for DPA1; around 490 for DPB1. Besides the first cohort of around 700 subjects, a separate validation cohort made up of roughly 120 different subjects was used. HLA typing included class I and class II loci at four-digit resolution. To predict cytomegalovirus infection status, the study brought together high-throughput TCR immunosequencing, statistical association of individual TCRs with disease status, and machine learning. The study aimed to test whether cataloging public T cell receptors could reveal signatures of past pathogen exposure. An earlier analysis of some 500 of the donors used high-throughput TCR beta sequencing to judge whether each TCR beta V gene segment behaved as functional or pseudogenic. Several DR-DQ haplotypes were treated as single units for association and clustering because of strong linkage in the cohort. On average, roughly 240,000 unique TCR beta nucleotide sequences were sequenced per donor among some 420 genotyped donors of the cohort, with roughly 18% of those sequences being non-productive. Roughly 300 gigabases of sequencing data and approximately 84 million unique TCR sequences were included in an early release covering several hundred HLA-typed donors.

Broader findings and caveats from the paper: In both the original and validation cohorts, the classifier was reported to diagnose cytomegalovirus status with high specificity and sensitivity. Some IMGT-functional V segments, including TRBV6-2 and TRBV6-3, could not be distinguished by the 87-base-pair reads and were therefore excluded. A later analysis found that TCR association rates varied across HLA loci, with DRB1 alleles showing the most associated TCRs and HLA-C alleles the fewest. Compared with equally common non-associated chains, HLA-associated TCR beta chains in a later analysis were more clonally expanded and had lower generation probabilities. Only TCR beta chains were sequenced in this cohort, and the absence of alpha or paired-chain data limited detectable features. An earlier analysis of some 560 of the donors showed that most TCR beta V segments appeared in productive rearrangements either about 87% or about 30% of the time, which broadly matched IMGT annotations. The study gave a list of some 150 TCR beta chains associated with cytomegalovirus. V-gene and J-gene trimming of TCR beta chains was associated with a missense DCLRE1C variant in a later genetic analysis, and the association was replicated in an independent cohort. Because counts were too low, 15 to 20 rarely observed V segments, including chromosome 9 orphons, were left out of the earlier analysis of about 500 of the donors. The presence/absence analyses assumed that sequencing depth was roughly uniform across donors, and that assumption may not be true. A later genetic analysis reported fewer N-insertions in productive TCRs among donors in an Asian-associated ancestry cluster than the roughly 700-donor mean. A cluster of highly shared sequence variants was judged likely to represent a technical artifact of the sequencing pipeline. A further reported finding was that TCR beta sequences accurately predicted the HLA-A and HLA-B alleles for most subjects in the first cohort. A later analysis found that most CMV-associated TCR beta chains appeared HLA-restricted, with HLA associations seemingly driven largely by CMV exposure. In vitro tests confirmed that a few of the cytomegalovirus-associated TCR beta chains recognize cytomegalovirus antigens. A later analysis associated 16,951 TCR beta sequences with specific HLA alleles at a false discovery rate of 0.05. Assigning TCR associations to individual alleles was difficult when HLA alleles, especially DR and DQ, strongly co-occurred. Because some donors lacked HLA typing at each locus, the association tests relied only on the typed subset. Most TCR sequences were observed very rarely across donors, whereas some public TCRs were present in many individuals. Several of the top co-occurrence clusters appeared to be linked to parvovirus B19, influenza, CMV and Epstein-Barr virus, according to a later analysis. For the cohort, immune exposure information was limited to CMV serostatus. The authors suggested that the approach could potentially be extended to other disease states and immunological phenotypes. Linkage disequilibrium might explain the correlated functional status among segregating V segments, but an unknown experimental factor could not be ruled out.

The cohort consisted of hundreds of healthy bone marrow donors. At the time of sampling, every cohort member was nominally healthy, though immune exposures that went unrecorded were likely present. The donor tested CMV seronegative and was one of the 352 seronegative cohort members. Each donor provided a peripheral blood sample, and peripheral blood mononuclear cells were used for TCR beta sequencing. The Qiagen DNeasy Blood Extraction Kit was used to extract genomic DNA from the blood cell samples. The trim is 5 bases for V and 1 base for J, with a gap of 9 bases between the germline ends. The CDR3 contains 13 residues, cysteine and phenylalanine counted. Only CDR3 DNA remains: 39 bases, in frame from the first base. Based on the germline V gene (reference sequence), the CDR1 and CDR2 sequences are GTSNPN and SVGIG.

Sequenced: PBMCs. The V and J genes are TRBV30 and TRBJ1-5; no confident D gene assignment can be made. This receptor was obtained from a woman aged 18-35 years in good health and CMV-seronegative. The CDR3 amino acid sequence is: CAWRGESNQPQHF. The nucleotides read TGTGCCTGGCGGGGTGAGAGCAATCAGCCCCAGCATTTT.